This TCR beta chain is from a study of blood T cells in healthy people across ages. Points from the study as a whole: Older individuals had lower TCR beta diversity per million T cells (the decline was roughly linear).

For the second PCR, which ran for about 7 to 11 cycles, a sample-barcoded 5' primer and a J-beta primer mix were used. TCRdb fed the 5' RACE reads into MiXCR, producing one record per CDR3 protein. The sample has 600,000 or so distinct CDR3 sequences; more than 20% are singletons. No fewer than 7 million PBMCs went into each sample. The CDR3 runs 12 residues. CDR1 is MNHEY, CDR2 SVGEGT, per germline. This clonotype was counted only a few times. The antigen is not known. Sequence at one end of the junction differs from germline and may be a read error. Sequenced sample: blood. The V and J genes are TRBV6-2 or TRBV6-3 and TRBJ2-5; 9 bases line up with TRBD2. This TCR was recovered from a man aged 70-80 years in good health. The DNA of the CDR3 is TGTGCCAGCAGTGACCCGGGACTAGCTGCCGACTTC. It specifies CASSDPGLAADF.